One sample yielded the 7 T cell receptor beta chains listed below, sequenced in a study of regulatory T cells in long-lasting Graves disease. Time point meaning: newly diagnosed GD, antithyroid drugs for less than 3 months. Construction of the TCR library relied on RNA isolated from PBMCs. Construction of the TCR beta libraries employed iRepertoire HTBI primers in conjunction with Arm-PCR of CDR3 regions. TCRdb re-called the multiplex PCR reads with MiXCR, one entry per CDR3 protein. The repertoire includes about 540,000 distinct CDR3 sequences, about 14% of them detected once, and roughly a tenth sits in the top ten. The sample also formed part of further work on T cells in Graves' hyperthyroidism and ophthalmopathy.

Sequenced here: peripheral blood mononuclear cells (PBMCs), sampled at new diagnosis, from a patient treated with antithyroid drugs. The source of these receptors is a man aged 25-45 years with Graves disease.

This clonotype came up many times. The rearrangement links TRBV5-1 to TRBJ2-5; the match to TRBD1 covers 7 bases. Losses at the gene ends were 4 bases for V and 3 bases for J; bases not matched to a gene: 6. The germline gives CDR1 SGHRS, CDR2 YFSETQ. This CDR3 is 14 amino acids long. The CDR3 sequence is CASSMGQPKETQYF. The CDR3 region has the DNA TGCGCCAGCAGCATGGGACAGCCTAAAGAGACCCAGTACTTC.

This clonotype was counted ten times or more. The CDR3 reads CASINFRGRTEAFF. The CDR3 DNA reads TGTGCCAGCATAAATTTCAGGGGCCGCACTGAAGCTTTCTTT. The rearrangement uses TRBV12-3 or TRBV12-4 and TRBJ1-1, with D possibly TRBD1 on 6 matching bases. This CDR3 spans 14 amino acids. V was cut by 7 bases and J by 4 bases, with 16 bases left in between.

This clonotype was picked up many times. The chain has TRBV29-1 and TRBJ2-5; D is ambiguous. This CDR3 has 13 amino acids. The ends were cut back, 0 bases at V and 7 bases at J, with 12 bases in the middle. CDR1 SQVTM and CDR2 ANQGSEA come from the germline V gene. CDR3 sequence (DNA): TGCAGCGTTGAAGAGGCAGTGCTCAGGACCCAGTACTTC. It translates to CSVEEAVLRTQYF.

In its sample, this clonotype was seen a few times. The chain is built from TRBV20-1 and TRBJ2-7; 7 bases are a match to TRBD2. The germline V gene has CDR1 DFQATT and CDR2 SNEGSKA (reference sequence). Unmatched junction bases numbered 6, after V lost 4 bases and J lost 3 bases. The CDR3 contains 13 residues. The CDR3 reads CSATGRADYEQYF. CDR3 DNA: TGCAGTGCTACGGGGAGGGCCGACTACGAGCAGTACTTC.

In this sample, this clonotype turned up many times. This sequence joins TRBV11-1 and TRBJ2-3; D ambiguous. This CDR3 is built from 13 residues. Germline CDR1 is SGHAT and CDR2 is FQDESV (reference sequence). V lost 6 bases and J lost 2, with 9 bases in between. CDR3 protein: CASSPSDTDTQYF. The CDR3 coding sequence is TGTGCCAGCAGTCCTTCCGACACAGATACGCAGTATTTT.

The CDR3, as DNA: TGTGCCAGCAGCGCACAGGGGGTATCTAATGAAAAACTGTTTTTT. Residues: CASSAQGVSNEKLFF. V usage is TRBV2 and J usage is TRBJ1-4, with 8 positions matching TRBD1. In germline, CDR1 is SNHLY, CDR2 FYNNEI. The CDR3 loop spans 15 amino acids. With V trimmed by 6 bases and J by 3 bases, 6 bases remained unmatched.

This clonotype was seen more than once but under ten times. This rearrangement joins TRBV2 to TRBJ2-2; D might be TRBD1 (5 bases). V gave up 2 bases and J gave up 4 bases, with 8 bases separating them. This CDR3 comprises 14 residues. Germline CDR1 SNHLY, CDR2 FYNNEI. The CDR3 bases are TGTGCCAGCAGTGAACAGGGTACCACCGGGGAGCTGTTTTTT. It is translated as CASSEQGTTGELFF.